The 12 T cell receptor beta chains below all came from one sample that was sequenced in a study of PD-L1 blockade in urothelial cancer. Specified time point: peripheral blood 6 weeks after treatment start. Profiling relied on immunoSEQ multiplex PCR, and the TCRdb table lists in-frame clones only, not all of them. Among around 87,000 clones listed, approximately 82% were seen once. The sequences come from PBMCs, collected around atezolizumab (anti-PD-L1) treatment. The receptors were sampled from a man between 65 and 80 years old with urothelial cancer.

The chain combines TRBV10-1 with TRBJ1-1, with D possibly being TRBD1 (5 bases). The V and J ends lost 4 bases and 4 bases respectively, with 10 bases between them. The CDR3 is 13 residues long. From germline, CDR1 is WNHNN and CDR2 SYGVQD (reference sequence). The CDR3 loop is CASSAGGVTEAFF. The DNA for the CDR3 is TGCGCCAGCAGTGCTGGGGGGGTCACTGAAGCTTTCTTT.

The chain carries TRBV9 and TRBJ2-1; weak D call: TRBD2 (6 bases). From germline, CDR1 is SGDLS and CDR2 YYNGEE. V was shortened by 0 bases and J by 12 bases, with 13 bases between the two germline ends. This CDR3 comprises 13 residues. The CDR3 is CASSVEGGIGQFF. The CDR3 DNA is TGTGCCAGCAGCGTAGAGGGCGGGATCGGGCAGTTCTTC.

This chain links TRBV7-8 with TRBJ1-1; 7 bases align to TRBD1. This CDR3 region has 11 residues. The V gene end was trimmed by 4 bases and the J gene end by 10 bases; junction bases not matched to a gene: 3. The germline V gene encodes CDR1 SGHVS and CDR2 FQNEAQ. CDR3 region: CASSSTGAAFF. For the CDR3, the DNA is TGTGCCAGCAGCTCCACAGGGGCAGCTTTCTTT.

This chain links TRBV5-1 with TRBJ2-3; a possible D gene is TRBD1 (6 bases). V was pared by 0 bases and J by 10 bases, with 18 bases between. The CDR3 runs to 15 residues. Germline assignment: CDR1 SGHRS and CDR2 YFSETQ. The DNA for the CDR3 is TGCGCCAGCAGCTTGGTTGGGACAAGGGAATCGGCGCAGTATTTT. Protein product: CASSLVGTRESAQYF.

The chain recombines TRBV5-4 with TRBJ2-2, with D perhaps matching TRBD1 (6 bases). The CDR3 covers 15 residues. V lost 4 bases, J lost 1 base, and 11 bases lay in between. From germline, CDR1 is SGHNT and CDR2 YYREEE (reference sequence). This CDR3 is CASSPDSLNTGELFF. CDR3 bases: TGTGCCAGCAGCCCGGACAGTCTGAACACCGGGGAGCTGTTTTTT.

The CDR3 DNA is TGCGCCAGCAGCCTCCCCCCAGAGGAAGAGACCCAGTACTTC. This encodes CASSLPPEEETQYF. The rearrangement uses TRBV5-1 and TRBJ2-5; no definite D call. Between the trimmed V and J ends, which lost 4 bases and 3 bases, there was a span of 13 bases. The germline V gene has CDR1 SGHRS and CDR2 YFSETQ. This CDR3 is built from 14 residues.

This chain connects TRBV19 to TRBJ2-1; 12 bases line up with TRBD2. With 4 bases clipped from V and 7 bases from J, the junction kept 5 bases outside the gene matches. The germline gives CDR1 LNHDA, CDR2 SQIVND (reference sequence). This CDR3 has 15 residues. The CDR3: CASSTLAGGPNEQFF. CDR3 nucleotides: TGTGCCAGTAGTACGCTAGCGGGGGGGCCTAATGAGCAGTTCTTC.

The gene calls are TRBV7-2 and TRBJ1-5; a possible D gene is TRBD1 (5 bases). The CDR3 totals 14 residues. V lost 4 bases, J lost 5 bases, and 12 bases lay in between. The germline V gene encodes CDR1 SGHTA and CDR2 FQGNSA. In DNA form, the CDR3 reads TGTGCCAGCAGCTCAGGACCGGGGGATCAGCCCCAGCATTTT. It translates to CASSSGPGDQPQHF.

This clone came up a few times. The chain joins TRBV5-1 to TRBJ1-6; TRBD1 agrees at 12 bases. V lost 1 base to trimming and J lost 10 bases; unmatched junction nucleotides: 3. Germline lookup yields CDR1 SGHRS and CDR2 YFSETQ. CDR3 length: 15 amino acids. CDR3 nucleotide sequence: TGCGCCAGCAGCTTGAAGGGACAGGGGGCCTCACCCCTCCACTTT. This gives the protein CASSLKGQGASPLHF.

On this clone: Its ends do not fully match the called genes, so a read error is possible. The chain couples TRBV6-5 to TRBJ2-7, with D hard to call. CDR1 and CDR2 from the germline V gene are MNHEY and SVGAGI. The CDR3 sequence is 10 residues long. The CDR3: CASSDSLQYF. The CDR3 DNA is TGTGCCAGCAGTGACTCCTTGCAGTACTTC.

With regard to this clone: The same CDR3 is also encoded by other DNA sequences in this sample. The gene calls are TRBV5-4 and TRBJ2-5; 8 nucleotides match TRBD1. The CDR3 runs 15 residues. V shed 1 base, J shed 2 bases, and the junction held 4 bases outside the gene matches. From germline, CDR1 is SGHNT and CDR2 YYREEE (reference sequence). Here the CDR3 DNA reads TGTGCCAGCAGCTTGACAGGGGGTCCACAAGAGACCCAGTACTTC. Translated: CASSLTGGPQETQYF. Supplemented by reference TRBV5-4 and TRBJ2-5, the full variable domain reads ETGVTQSPTHLIKTRGQQVTLRCSSQSGHNTVSWYQQALGQGPQFIFQYYREEENGRGNFPPRFSGLQFPNYSSELNVNALELDDSALYLCASSLTGGPQETQYFGPGTRLLVL.

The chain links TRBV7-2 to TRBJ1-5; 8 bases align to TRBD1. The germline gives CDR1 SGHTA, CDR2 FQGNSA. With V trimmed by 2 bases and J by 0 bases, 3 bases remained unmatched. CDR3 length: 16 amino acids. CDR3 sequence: CASSLQTGDSNQPQHF. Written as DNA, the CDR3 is TGTGCCAGCAGCTTACAGACAGGGGATAGCAATCAGCCCCAGCATTTT.